What follows describes a single T cell receptor beta chain. What antigen it recognizes has not been identified. Base qualities are missing; no much larger clone stands one base away. Patients with a history of autoimmune disease or receiving systemic immunosuppression were excluded from the trial. Peripheral blood for TCR sequencing was collected from all dose cohorts at baseline, on cycle 4 day 1, and on cycle 7 day 1. The samples were drawn from a first-in-human, open-label, multicenter phase I dose-escalation trial of ivuxolimab. The trial enrolled adults with locally advanced or metastatic head and neck squamous cell, hepatocellular, melanoma or renal cell carcinoma. CD4+ and CD8+ T cells were sorted separately from peripheral blood before TCR sequencing. This entry belongs to a study of OX40 agonist ivuxolimab in advanced cancers. Background for the entire study: Ivuxolimab was an agonistic, fully human IgG2 monoclonal antibody directed against OX40 (CD134), a costimulatory receptor. Intravenous ivuxolimab was administered to patients every 2 weeks at six dose levels: 0.01, 0.1, 0.3, 1.5, 3 and 10 mg/kg. Among the roughly 50 dose-escalation patients, about 19 had hepatocellular carcinoma, roughly 15 melanoma, 9 renal cell carcinoma and 9 head and neck cancer. In the dose-escalation cohort, around four fifths of patients were male, and the mean age was about 55 years, with a range of roughly 20 to 79. Prior anti-PD-1, anti-PD-L1 or anti-CTLA-4 therapy was permitted, and checkpoint inhibitors had been received by approximately 39% of dose-escalation patients. Partial responses were achieved by three dose-escalation patients, of whom one had hepatocellular carcinoma and two had cutaneous melanoma. Peripheral TCRbeta sequencing was intended to test whether TCR sequence diversity was altered and clonal T-cell expansion was caused by ivuxolimab. The monotherapy dose-escalation portion (N ≈ 50 patients) of the phase I ivuxolimab trial is reported in the paper. What the work shows at the level of the full study, not this receptor alone: Low levels of normalized T-cell clonal expansion were also seen in some patients who did not respond. In partial responders in the 0.1-3.0 mg/kg groups, normalized peripheral clonal expansion was found to be among the lowest, especially among CD8+ T cells. Antigen specificity was not determined for the clonally expanded peripheral T cells. On average, CD8+ T cells showed more expanded clones than CD4+ T cells after ivuxolimab. At doses from 0.1 to 3.0 mg/kg, clonal expansion was seen in both CD4+ and CD8+ blood T cells between baseline and week 6.

Genomic DNA was isolated from the sorted cells so that the TCRbeta CDR3 region could be sequenced. The immunoSEQ Assay was used to sequence the TCRbeta CDR3 regions. TCRdb stores this immuneACCESS table with in-frame sequences only. Part of the clones is absent; in the studies checked, under half of the shortfall reflects unresolved V genes, and no reason is known for the rest. The sample data list tens of thousands of clones, and around four fifths of these were observed just once. The top ten clones comprise 5% to 7% of the sample. This TCR was sampled from an adult with an advanced solid tumor such as melanoma, head and neck, liver or kidney cancer. This sample comprised CD4+ or CD8+ T cells sorted from blood, obtained in a trial of the OX40 agonist ivuxolimab.

The nucleotides read TGTGCCAGTAGTAGTTTTGCCCCACCAAACAATGAGCAGTTCTTC. Its amino acids are CASSSFAPPNNEQFF. The chain employs TRBV19 and TRBJ2-1; no D gene can be assigned with confidence. A distance of 15 bases separates the germline ends of V and J, which lose 4 bases and 5 bases respectively. CDR1 and CDR2 are read off the germline V gene (reference sequence) as LNHDA and SQIVND. The CDR3 contains 15 residues, cysteine and phenylalanine counted. Kept here is only the CDR3 DNA, which spans 45 bases and is read in frame from base 1. Joined to the reference TRBV19 and TRBJ2-1 proteins, this CDR3 gives the full variable domain: DGGITQSPKYLFRKEGQNVTLSCEQNLNHDAMYWYRQDPGQGLRLIYYSQIVNDFQKGDIAEGYSVSREKKESFPLTVTSAQKNPTAFYLCASSSFAPPNNEQFFGPGTRLTVL.